Following are 9 T cell receptor beta chains from one sample sequenced in a study of molecular identifiers for immune sequencing clone quantification. TCRdb itself ran the PCR reads through MiXCR, one entry per CDR3 protein. Of more than 450,000 distinct CDR3 sequences listed, around 23% are singletons. Sequenced: naive CD8+ T cells from blood, with Jurkat cell RNA spiked in. Specified subset: FACS-sorted CD8+CD4-CCR7+CD45RA+ naive T cells. The receptors shown here come from a human donor in good health. Some libraries in this study had Jurkat cell RNA spiked in.

Regarding this clonotype: This could be a read error, since a much larger clone is one nucleotide away. The V gene is TRBV13, the J gene TRBJ2-7; the D gene is possibly TRBD2 (5 bases). Trimming took 9 bases from V and 7 from J, leaving 16 bases between them. This CDR3 is 12 amino acids long. From germline, CDR1 is PRHDT and CDR2 FYEKMQ (reference sequence). The DNA of the CDR3 is TGTGCCAGGAGTTCCCTCTCGGGGGAGCAGTACTTC. It specifies CARSSLSGEQYF.

V and J are TRBV5-6 and TRBJ1-1; D remains unclear. CDR1 and CDR2 from the germline V gene are SGHDT and YYEEEE. CDR3 length: 13 residues. Deletions cut 5 bases from V and 5 bases from J, with 13 bases between. The CDR3 nucleotides are TGTGCCAGCAGTAGTATAGGGAGGACTGAAGCTTTCTTT. This sequence encodes CASSSIGRTEAFF. The variable domain in full, with the rest retrieved from reference TRBV5-6 and TRBJ1-1, is DAGVTQSPTHLIKTRGQQVTLRCSPKSGHDTVSWYQQALGQGPQFIFQYYEEEERQRGNFPDRFSGHQFPNYSSELNVNALLLGDSALYLCASSSIGRTEAFFGQGTRLTVV.

This clonotype has a count of ten or more. The rearrangement joins TRBV20-1 to TRBJ2-7, with D possibly TRBD2 on 6 matching bases. This CDR3 is built from 13 residues. V was cut by 3 bases and J by 3 bases, with 12 bases left in between. In germline, CDR1 is DFQATT, CDR2 SNEGSKA (reference sequence). CDR3: CSASSPGDYEQYF. Written as DNA, the CDR3 is TGCAGTGCTAGTTCACCGGGGGACTACGAGCAGTACTTC.

The CDR3 loop reads CASSFRQGASYNEQFF. DNA of the CDR3: TGTGCCAGCAGCTTCAGACAGGGGGCATCCTACAATGAGCAGTTCTTC. The chain uses TRBV11-2 and TRBJ2-1; TRBD1 matches at 10 bases. Germline V lookup: CDR1 SGHAT, CDR2 FQNNGV. Germline trimming cut 3 bases from V and 1 base from J; bases unmatched to any gene: 3. The CDR3 sequence is 16 residues long.

The J gene is TRBJ2-7, the V gene TRBV29-1; possible D gene TRBD1, 5 bases. Trimming stripped 1 base from V and 2 bases from J, with 9 bases between. CDR3 length: 13 residues. Germline CDR1 SQVTM, CDR2 ANQGSEA. The CDR3 coding sequence is TGCAGCGTTGAAGTTGACAGCACCTACGAGCAGTACTTC. The encoded protein is CSVEVDSTYEQYF.

This clonotype occurred many times. The chain combines TRBV4-1 with TRBJ2-1; D may be TRBD1 or TRBD2 (7 bases each). V lost 8 bases, J lost 5 bases, and 16 bases lay in between. This CDR3 has 14 residues. The germline V gene encodes CDR1 MGHRA and CDR2 YSYEKL. CDR3 sequence (DNA): TGCGCCAGCCGCGTCAGGGGGAGGGACAATGAGCAGTTCTTC. It codes for CASRVRGRDNEQFF.

The chain has TRBV4-1 and TRBJ2-7; D remains unclear. This CDR3 is built from 13 residues. Germline CDR1 and CDR2: MGHRA and YSYEKL. The V end was cut by 4 bases, the J end by 4 bases, with 11 bases between. The CDR3 sequence is CASSPRKGYEQYF. The CDR3 DNA follows: TGCGCCAGCAGCCCCCGGAAGGGTTACGAGCAGTACTTC.

The chain uses TRBV7-9 and TRBJ2-1, with a possible D match to TRBD2 (7 bases). CDR1 and CDR2 from the germline V gene are SEHNR and FQNEAQ (reference sequence). The CDR3 totals 12 residues. Trimming took 8 bases from V and 8 from J, leaving 13 bases between them. CDR3 sequence reads: CASGRGADEQFF. The DNA of the CDR3 is TGTGCCAGCGGACGGGGGGCCGATGAGCAGTTCTTC.

The chain recombines TRBV15 with TRBJ2-2; D possibly corresponds to TRBD1 (5 bases). CDR1 and CDR2 from the germline V gene are LNHNV and YYDKDF (reference sequence). V lost 0 bases to trimming and J lost 1 base, with 15 bases between them. The CDR3 contains 18 residues. The CDR3, as DNA: TGTGCCACCAGCAGAGATCTTGGACAACTCCTGAACACCGGGGAGCTGTTTTTT. It codes for CATSRDLGQLLNTGELFF.